These 10 T cell receptor beta chains originate from one sample sequenced in a study of cytomegalovirus exposure and HLA in healthy donors. The PCR ran on 60 Vbeta and 13 Jbeta primers. Produced via immunoSEQ multiplex PCR; TCRdb's table is partial and in-frame only. The table lists more than 150,000 clones, approximately 82% of them singletons, with around 1.2% in the top ten. The sample comprised PBMCs. These receptors came from a girl aged 2-10 years in good health and CMV-seropositive.

This rearrangement joins TRBV30 to TRBJ2-3, with 9 bases identical to TRBD1. The CDR3 runs to 15 residues. Germline V gene sequence: CDR1 GTSNPN, CDR2 SVGIG (reference sequence). J gave up 4 bases and V 3 bases, and 8 bases lay outside the gene matches. The CDR3 region is CAWRIGQGLADTQYF. The CDR3 DNA reads as TGTGCCTGGAGGATTGGACAGGGGCTGGCAGATACGCAGTATTTT.

The rearrangement joins TRBV6-1 to TRBJ2-7; unclear D gene. The CDR3 has 13 amino acids. V gave up 2 bases and J gave up 9 bases, with 14 bases separating them. Germline CDR1 MNHNS, CDR2 SASEGT. The CDR3 here is CASSELPNLPQYF. The CDR3 nucleotides read TGTGCCAGCAGTGAACTCCCCAACTTACCGCAGTACTTC.

The chain carries TRBV18 and TRBJ1-1; 7 nucleotides line up with TRBD1. Looked up from germline, CDR1 is KGHSH and CDR2 is LQKENI. The CDR3 spans 22 residues. J lost 6 bases, V lost 2 bases, and 30 bases had no gene match. The CDR3 bases are TGTGCCAGCTCACCAGCTTATAATCTGTTCAACCGGGACAGCTTGAGTTTCGCTGAAGCTTTCTTT. As protein: CASSPAYNLFNRDSLSFAEAFF.

The chain couples TRBV19 to TRBJ1-3; D is possibly TRBD1 (5 bases). The CDR3 runs to 15 residues. The germline V gene has CDR1 LNHDA and CDR2 SQIVND (reference sequence). The V end was cut by 5 bases, the J end by 0 bases, with 11 bases between. CDR3 amino acids: CASSYGQISGNTIYF. As DNA, the CDR3 is TGTGCCAGTAGTTACGGACAAATCTCTGGAAACACCATATATTTT. Full variable domain (missing parts from reference TRBV19 and TRBJ1-3): DGGITQSPKYLFRKEGQNVTLSCEQNLNHDAMYWYRQDPGQGLRLIYYSQIVNDFQKGDIAEGYSVSREKKESFPLTVTSAQKNPTAFYLCASSYGQISGNTIYFGEGSWLTVV.

The chain carries TRBV5-1 and TRBJ2-1; maybe TRBD1 (5 bases). CDR3 size: 15 residues. Germline V lookup: CDR1 SGHRS, CDR2 YFSETQ. V lost 3 bases to trimming and J lost 6 bases, with 16 bases between them. CDR3 amino acids: CASSSRTLRRNEQFF. The CDR3 DNA is TGCGCCAGCAGCTCTAGGACACTCCGACGCAATGAGCAGTTCTTC.

The genes are TRBV29-1 and TRBJ1-1; maybe TRBD1 (6 bases). Trimming pared 7 bases from V and 3 bases from J, leaving 18 bases between. This CDR3 contains 14 residues. Germline V gene sequence: CDR1 SQVTM, CDR2 ANQGSEA. The CDR3 DNA reads TGCAGCGGTTGGGGGGGCCGCGGGGACACTGAAGCTTTCTTT. Translated, it gives CSGWGGRGDTEAFF.

In this sample, this clone turned up a few times. The chain is built from TRBV28 and TRBJ1-1; a possible D gene is TRBD1 (6 bases). CDR1 and CDR2 from the germline V gene are MDHEN and SYDVKM. The V end was cut by 11 bases, the J end by 5 bases, with 15 bases between. The CDR3 is 12 residues long. CDR3 in amino acids: CACQQGLTEAFF. The CDR3 region has the DNA TGTGCCTGTCAACAGGGTTTGACTGAAGCTTTCTTT.

The chain carries TRBV6-5 and TRBJ2-7, with D uncertain. Trimming pared 5 bases from V and 2 bases from J, leaving 10 bases between. The CDR3 has 13 residues. CDR1 is MNHEY, CDR2 SVGAGI, per germline. The CDR3 protein is CASSQREPYEQYF. For the CDR3, the DNA is TGTGCCAGCAGTCAAAGAGAGCCCTACGAGCAGTACTTC.

This clone was detected only once. Here the CDR3 DNA reads TGCGCCAGCAGCTTCTCCTTCCCCGTGCGGCTCGCTAGTAGCACCCTCCACTTT. It yields the protein CASSFSFPVRLASSTLHF. V gene TRBV4-1 combines with J gene TRBJ1-6; no reliable D call. The length of the CDR3 is 18 residues. Germline V gene lookup returns CDR1 MGHRA and CDR2 YSYEKL. Trimming took off 5 bases at V and 14 bases at J, with 31 bases between the two ends.

The gene calls are TRBV11-2 and TRBJ1-1, with TRBD1 matching 7 bases. The CDR3 totals 14 residues. The ends lost 0 bases at V and 11 bases at J; junction bases unmatched: 9. CDR1 and CDR2 from the germline V gene are SGHAT and FQNNGV. CDR3 sequence: CASSLDRGRGYAFF. Here the CDR3 DNA reads TGTGCCAGCAGCTTAGATCGGGGCAGGGGGTATGCTTTCTTT.